The rows below give T cell receptor beta chains drawn from one sample of a study of T cell responses to AZD1222 COVID-19 vaccine. The assay was immunoSEQ multiplex PCR, and TCRdb's table has in-frame clones only and misses some. The table records more than 140,000 clones, about 87% of them present only once. The source material was peripheral blood, sampled on day 0 of MenACWY control vaccination. Receptors were obtained from an adult in good health. Each CDR3 is given with its conserved first and last residue. The D gene is left open where the match is weak. A clone size is listed for some rows: how often the clone was seen (once, few, many), or a class if it is expanded.

. TRBJ1-4 . TRBV4-2 TGTGCCAGCAGCCAAGCGGGGGATGAAAAACTGTTTTTT CASSQAGDEKLFF
. TRBJ1-2 . TRBV27 TGTGCCAGCAGTTTATCGGGTGGGGGGAACTATGGCTACACCTTC CASSLSGGGNYGYTF
TRBD1 TRBJ1-2 . TRBV4-3 TGCGCCAGCAGCCAAGCCGGGACAGGGACCGGTGGCTACACCTTC CASSQAGTGTGGYTF
. TRBJ1-2 . TRBV2 TGTGCCAGCAGCCAACGATCGGGTCGGGGCTACACCTTC CASSQRSGRGYTF
. TRBJ1-2 few TRBV27 TGTGCCAGCAGTTTAAATGGCTATGGCTACACCTTC CASSLNGYGYTF
. TRBJ2-1 . TRBV6-5 TGTGCCAGCTGCCTAGCCGTGACTGGGGACAATGAGCAGTTCTTC CASCLAVTGDNEQFF
TRBD1 TRBJ2-1 few TRBV18 TGTGCCAGCTCACCACGAGCCTCAGGGGGAAACAATGAGCAGTTCTTC CASSPRASGGNNEQFF
. TRBJ2-7 . TRBV5-6 TGTGCCAGCAGCTACCTCCACCGGGACTTCCCCTACGAGCAGTACTTC CASSYLHRDFPYEQYF
TRBD2 TRBJ2-5 . TRBV7-2 TGTGCCAGCAGCTTAGGCCCTAGCGGGAGCGCGCCGGAGACCCAGTACTTC CASSLGPSGSAPETQYF
. TRBJ2-3 . TRBV24-1 TGTGCCACCAGTGACCTAAGGTTTGCTAGCACAGATACGCAGTATTTT CATSDLRFASTDTQYF
. TRBJ2-1 . TRBV2 TGTGCCAGCGAGCTCGGGCGAAGCTCCTACAATGAGCAGTTCTTC CASELGRSSYNEQFF
. TRBJ1-5 . TRBV6-2/TRBV6-3 TGTGCCAGCAGTTTCCAGGGGTATCAGCCCCAGCATTTT CASSFQGYQPQHF
TRBD1 TRBJ1-6 . TRBV7-2 TGTGCCAGCAGCTTAGTATCCGGGACAGGGGGCGGATCACCCCTCCACTTT CASSLVSGTGGGSPLHF
TRBD1 TRBJ1-2 . TRBV6-6 TGTGCCAGCAGTTACTCACAGGGGGGAGATGGCTACACCTTC CASSYSQGGDGYTF
. TRBJ1-2 . TRBV19 TGTGCCAGTAGTATCGGGGGGACGGGGGGCTACACCTTC CASSIGGTGGYTF
. TRBJ1-2 . TRBV28 TGTGCCAGCAGTGACCAGGCAGGGACTAAATTCTATGGCTACACCTTC CASSDQAGTKFYGYTF
. TRBJ1-2 . TRBV5-6 TGTGCCAGCAGCTTGACCAACAGGAGATACTATGGCTACACCTTC CASSLTNRRYYGYTF
TRBD1 TRBJ1-2 . TRBV7-2 TGTGCCAGCAGCTTAGATCAGGGGGCGCGTTATGGCTACACCTTC CASSLDQGARYGYTF
TRBD2 TRBJ2-3 . TRBV4-3 TGCGCCAGCAGCCAAGAGGGACTAGCGGATACGCAGTATTTT CASSQEGLADTQYF
. TRBJ2-7 . TRBV7-2 TGTGCCAGCAGCTTAGAAGCAGACCCTGGCGAGCAGTACTTC CASSLEADPGEQYF
. TRBJ1-2 . TRBV18 TGTGCCAGCTCACCAGGGATTAAGTATGGCTACACCTTC CASSPGIKYGYTF
TRBD2 TRBJ2-7 . TRBV5-1 TGCGCCAGCAGCTTGACCGGCGGGAGTACCTACGAGCAGTACTTC CASSLTGGSTYEQYF
. TRBJ2-7 . TRBV3-1/TRBV3-2 TGTGCCAGCAGCCAAGCCCAGGGAACCTACGAGCAGTACTTC CASSQAQGTYEQYF
TRBD2 TRBJ2-3 . TRBV5-4 TGTGCCAGCAGCTTAATTGGGTACGGAAGCGGGGGTACGCAGTATTTT CASSLIGYGSGGTQYF
. TRBJ1-1 . TRBV12-3/TRBV12-4 TGTGCCAGCTGCCTGAACACTGAAGCTTTCTTT CASCLNTEAFF
. TRBJ2-2 . TRBV12-3/TRBV12-4 TGTGCCAGCAGCAACACCGGGGAGCTGTTTTTT CASSNTGELFF
. TRBJ2-5 . TRBV2 TGTGCCAGCAGTGAAGTGAGACAGCAAGAGACCCAGTACTTC CASSEVRQQETQYF
. TRBJ1-6 . TRBV4-3 TGCGCCAGCAGCCAAGACCGGGGGACCGGGTCACCCCTCCACTTT CASSQDRGTGSPLHF
. TRBJ1-1 . TRBV4-3 TGCGCCAGCAGACCCGCAGCCCTTTCGAACACTGAAGCTTTCTTT CASRPAALSNTEAFF
TRBD1 TRBJ2-7 once TRBV6-5 TGTGCCAGCAGTTACACCCGGGACAGCCGGCTGGGGCAGTACTTC CASSYTRDSRLGQYF
TRBD2 TRBJ2-3 . TRBV19 TGTGCCAGTGGGGGACGCGGGAGGACGCAGTATTTT CASGGRGRTQYF
. TRBJ2-6 . TRBV29-1 TGCAGCGTTGAAGATTCCCCAGGGGGGGCTGGGGCCAACGTCCTGACTTTC CSVEDSPGGAGANVLTF
. TRBJ1-6 few TRBV12-3/TRBV12-4 TGTGCCAGCAGTTGGGGCCAGTCACCCCTCCACTTT CASSWGQSPLHF
TRBD1 TRBJ1-5 . TRBV27 TGTGCCAGCAGTCTCTCGACAGGGTTTTTAGGACCCTCTCAGCCCCAGCATTTT CASSLSTGFLGPSQPQHF
TRBD1 TRBJ1-5 . TRBV11-3 TGTGCCAGCAGCTTGGGGGACAGGGGGCATCAGCCCCAGCATTTT CASSLGDRGHQPQHF
. TRBJ1-5 . TRBV7-2 TGTGCCAGCAGCTTAGATCACGGGCAGCCCCAGCATTTT CASSLDHGQPQHF
. TRBJ2-7 . TRBV9 TGTGCCAGCAGCGTAGGGGTAACGGTGGACGAGCAGTACTTC CASSVGVTVDEQYF
. TRBJ2-1 . TRBV19 TGTGCCAGTAGTAAGCGGTACGATGAGCAGTTCTTC CASSKRYDEQFF
TRBD1 TRBJ1-5 . TRBV28 TGTGCCAGCACTCGGGACAGGGCATTTAACCAGCCCCAGCATTTT CASTRDRAFNQPQHF
. TRBJ1-4 . TRBV9 TGTGCCAGCAGCGTAGAAGCAGGGGTCGAAAAACTGTTTTTT CASSVEAGVEKLFF